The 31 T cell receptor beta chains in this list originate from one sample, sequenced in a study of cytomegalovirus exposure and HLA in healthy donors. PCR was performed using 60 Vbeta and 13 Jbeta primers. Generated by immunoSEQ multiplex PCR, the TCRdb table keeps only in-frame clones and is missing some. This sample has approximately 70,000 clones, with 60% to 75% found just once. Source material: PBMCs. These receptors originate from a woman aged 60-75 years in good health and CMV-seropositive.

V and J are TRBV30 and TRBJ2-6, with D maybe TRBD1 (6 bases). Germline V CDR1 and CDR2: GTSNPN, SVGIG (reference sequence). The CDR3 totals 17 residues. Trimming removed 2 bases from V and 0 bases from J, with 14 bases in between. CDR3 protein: CAWSRGSSLSGANVLTF. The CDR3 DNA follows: TGTGCCTGGAGTAGGGGGAGTTCCCTCTCTGGGGCCAACGTCCTGACTTTC.

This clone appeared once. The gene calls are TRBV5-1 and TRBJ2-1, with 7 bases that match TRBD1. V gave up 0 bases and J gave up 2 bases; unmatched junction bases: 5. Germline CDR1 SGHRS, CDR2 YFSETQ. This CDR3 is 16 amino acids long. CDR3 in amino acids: CASSLALGQPYNEQFF. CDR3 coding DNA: TGCGCCAGCAGCTTGGCCTTGGGACAGCCCTACAATGAGCAGTTCTTC.

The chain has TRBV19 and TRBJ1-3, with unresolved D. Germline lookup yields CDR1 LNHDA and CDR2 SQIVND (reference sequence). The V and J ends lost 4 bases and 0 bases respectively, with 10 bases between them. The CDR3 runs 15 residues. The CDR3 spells CASSTGPSSGNTIYF. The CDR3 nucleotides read TGTGCCAGTAGTACAGGCCCAAGCTCTGGAAACACCATATATTTT.

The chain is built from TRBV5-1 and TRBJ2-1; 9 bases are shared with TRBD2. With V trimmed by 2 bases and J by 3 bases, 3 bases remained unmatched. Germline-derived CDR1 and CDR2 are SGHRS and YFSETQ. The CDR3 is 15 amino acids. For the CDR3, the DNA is TGCGCCAGCAGCTTCGTAGCGGGAGACTACAATGAGCAGTTCTTC. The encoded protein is CASSFVAGDYNEQFF.

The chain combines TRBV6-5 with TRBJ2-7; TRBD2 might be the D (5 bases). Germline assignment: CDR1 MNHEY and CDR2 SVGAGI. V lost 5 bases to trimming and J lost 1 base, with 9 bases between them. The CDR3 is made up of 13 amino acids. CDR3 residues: CASSRDGSYEQYF. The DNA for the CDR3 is TGTGCCAGCAGTCGGGATGGGTCCTACGAGCAGTACTTC.

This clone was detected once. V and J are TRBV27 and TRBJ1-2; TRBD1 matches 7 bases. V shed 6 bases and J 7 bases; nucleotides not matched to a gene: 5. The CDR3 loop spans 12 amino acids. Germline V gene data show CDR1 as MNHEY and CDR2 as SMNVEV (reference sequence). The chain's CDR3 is CASRQTGSGYTF. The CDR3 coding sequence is TGTGCCAGCAGACAGACAGGGTCTGGCTACACCTTC.

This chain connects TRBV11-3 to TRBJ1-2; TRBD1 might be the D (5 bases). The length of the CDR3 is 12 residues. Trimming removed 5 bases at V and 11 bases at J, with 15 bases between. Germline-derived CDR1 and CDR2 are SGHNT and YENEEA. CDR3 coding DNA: TGTGCCAGCAGCCATTCACAGGAAGGTTACACCTTC. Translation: CASSHSQEGYTF. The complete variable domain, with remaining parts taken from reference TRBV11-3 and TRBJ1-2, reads EAGVVQSPRYKIIEKKQPVAFWCNPISGHNTLYWYLQNLGQGPELLIRYENEEAVDDSQLPKDRFSAERLKGVDSTLKIQPAELGDSAVYLCASSHSQEGYTFGSGTRLTVV.

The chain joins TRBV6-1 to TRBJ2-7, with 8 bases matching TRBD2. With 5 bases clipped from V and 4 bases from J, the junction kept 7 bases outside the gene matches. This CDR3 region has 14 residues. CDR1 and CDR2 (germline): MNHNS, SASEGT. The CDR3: CASSLTGLAYEQYF. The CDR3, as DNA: TGTGCCAGCAGTTTAACAGGACTAGCTTACGAGCAGTACTTC.

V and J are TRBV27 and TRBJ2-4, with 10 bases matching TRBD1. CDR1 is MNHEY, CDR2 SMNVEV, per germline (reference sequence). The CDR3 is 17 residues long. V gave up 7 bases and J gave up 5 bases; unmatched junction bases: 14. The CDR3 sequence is CASTADRGLNCENIQYF. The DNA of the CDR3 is TGTGCCAGCACCGCCGACAGGGGGCTTAATTGTGAAAACATTCAGTACTTC.

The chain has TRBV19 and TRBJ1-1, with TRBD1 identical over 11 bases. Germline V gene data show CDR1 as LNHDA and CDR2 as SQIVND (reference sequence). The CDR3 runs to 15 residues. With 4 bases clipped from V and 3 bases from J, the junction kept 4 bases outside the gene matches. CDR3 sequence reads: CASSTGTGGDTEAFF. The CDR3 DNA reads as TGTGCCAGTAGTACAGGGACAGGGGGTGACACTGAAGCTTTCTTT.

This CDR3 reads CASITLNTDTQYF. The DNA of the CDR3 is TGTGCCAGCATTACACTAAACACAGATACGCAGTATTTT. V is TRBV6-1 and J is TRBJ2-3, with D hard to call. Germline CDR1 and CDR2: MNHNS and SASEGT. The CDR3 has 13 amino acids. V lost 7 bases and J lost 2, with 10 bases in between.

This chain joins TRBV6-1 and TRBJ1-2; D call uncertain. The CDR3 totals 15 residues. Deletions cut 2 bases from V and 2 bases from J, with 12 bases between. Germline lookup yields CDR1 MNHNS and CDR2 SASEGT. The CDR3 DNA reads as TGTGCCAGCAGTGAACCTGGTAAAGCAAACTATGGCTACACCTTC. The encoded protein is CASSEPGKANYGYTF.

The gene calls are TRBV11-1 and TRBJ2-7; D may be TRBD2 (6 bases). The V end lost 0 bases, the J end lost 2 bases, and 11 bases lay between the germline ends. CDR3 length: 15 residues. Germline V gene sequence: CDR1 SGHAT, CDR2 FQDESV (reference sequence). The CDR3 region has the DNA TGTGCCAGCAGCTTAGCGCTACGGGAGCCCTACGAGCAGTACTTC. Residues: CASSLALREPYEQYF.

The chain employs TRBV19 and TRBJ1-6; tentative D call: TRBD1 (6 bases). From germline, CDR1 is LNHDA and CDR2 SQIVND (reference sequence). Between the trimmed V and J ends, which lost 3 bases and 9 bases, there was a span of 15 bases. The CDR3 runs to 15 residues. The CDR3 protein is CASSIGGLVASPLHF. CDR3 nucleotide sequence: TGTGCCAGTAGTATTGGGGGCCTCGTAGCTTCACCCCTCCACTTT.

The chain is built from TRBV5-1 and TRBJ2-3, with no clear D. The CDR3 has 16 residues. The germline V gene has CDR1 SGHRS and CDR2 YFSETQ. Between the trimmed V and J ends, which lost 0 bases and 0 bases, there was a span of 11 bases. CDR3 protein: CASSLGAGSSTDTQYF. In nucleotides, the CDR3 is TGCGCCAGCAGCTTGGGGGCAGGCTCTAGCACAGATACGCAGTATTTT.

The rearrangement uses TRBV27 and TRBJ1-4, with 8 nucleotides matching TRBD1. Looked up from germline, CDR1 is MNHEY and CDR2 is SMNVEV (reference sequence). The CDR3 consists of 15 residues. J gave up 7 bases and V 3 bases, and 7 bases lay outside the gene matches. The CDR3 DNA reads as TGTGCCAGCAGTTTGGCCACAGGGGGTAGTGAAAAACTGTTTTTT. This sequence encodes CASSLATGGSEKLFF.

The CDR3 DNA reads as TGTGCCAGCAACGTGGGGGACGACAGGGATATAAGCTACACCTTC. As protein: CASNVGDDRDISYTF. V is TRBV9 and J is TRBJ1-2; 7 nucleotides agree with TRBD1. There are 15 residues in the CDR3. The V gene end was trimmed by 6 bases and the J gene end by 9 bases; junction bases not matched to a gene: 17. CDR1 is SGDLS and CDR2 is YYNGEE in the germline V gene.

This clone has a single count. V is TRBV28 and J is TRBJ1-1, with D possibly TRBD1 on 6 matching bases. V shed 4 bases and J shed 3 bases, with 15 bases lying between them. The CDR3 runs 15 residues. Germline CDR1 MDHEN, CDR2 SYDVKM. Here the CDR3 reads CASSSVIRGYTEAFF. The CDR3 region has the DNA TGTGCCAGCAGTTCCGTTATTAGGGGGTACACTGAAGCTTTCTTT.

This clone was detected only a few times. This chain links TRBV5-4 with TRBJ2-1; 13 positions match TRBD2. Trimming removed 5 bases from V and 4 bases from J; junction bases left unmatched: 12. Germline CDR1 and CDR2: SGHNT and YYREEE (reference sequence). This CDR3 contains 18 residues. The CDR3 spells CASRPGTSGTGRYNEQFF. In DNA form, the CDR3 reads TGTGCCAGCAGGCCCGGGACTAGCGGGACGGGCCGGTACAATGAGCAGTTCTTC.

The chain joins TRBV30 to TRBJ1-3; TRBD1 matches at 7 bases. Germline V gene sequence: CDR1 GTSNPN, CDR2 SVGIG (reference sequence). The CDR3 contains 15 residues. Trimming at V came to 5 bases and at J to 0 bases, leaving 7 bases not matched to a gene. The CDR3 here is CAWEQQGSSGNTIYF. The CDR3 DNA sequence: TGTGCCTGGGAACAACAGGGGAGCTCTGGAAACACCATATATTTT.

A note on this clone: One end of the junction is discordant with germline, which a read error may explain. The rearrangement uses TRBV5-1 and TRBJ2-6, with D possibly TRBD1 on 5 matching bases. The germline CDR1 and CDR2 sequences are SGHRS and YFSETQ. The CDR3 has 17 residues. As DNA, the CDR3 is TGCGCCAGCAGCTTGGAGGGGCATGGGGCTGGGGCCAACGTCCTGCCTTTC. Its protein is CASSLEGHGAGANVLPF.

The CDR3 loop reads CASSEGLAKNIQYF. For the CDR3, the DNA is TGCGCCAGCAGTGAGGGGCTAGCCAAAAACATTCAGTACTTC. The V gene is TRBV10-1, the J gene TRBJ2-4, with D uncertain. The germline gives CDR1 WNHNN, CDR2 SYGVQD (reference sequence). The CDR3 sequence is 14 residues long. Trimming removed 2 bases from V and 0 bases from J, with 5 bases in between.

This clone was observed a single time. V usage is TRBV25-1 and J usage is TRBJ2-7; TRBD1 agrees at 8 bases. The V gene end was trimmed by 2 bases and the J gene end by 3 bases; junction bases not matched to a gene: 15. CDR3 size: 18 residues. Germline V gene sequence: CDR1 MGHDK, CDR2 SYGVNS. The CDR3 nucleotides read TGTGCCAGCAGTGAACGGACAGGGATCAACAAATTGGGCTACGAGCAGTACTTC. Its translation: CASSERTGINKLGYEQYF.

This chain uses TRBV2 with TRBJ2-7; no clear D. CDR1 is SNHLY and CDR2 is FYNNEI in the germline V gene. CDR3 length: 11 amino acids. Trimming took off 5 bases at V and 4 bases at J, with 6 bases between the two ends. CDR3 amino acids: CASSIFYEQYF. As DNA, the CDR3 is TGTGCCAGCAGTATCTTTTACGAGCAGTACTTC.

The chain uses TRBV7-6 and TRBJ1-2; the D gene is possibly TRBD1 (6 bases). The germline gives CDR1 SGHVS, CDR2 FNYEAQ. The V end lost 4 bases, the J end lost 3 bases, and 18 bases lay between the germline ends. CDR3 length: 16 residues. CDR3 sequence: CASSSRAGEGDYGYTF. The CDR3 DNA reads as TGTGCCAGCAGCTCTAGGGCAGGGGAGGGGGACTATGGCTACACCTTC. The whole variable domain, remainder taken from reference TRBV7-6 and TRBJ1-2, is GAGVSQSPRYKVTKRGQDVALRCDPISGHVSLYWYRQALGQGPEFLTYFNYEAQQDKSGLPNDRFSAERPEGSISTLTIQRTEQRDSAMYRCASSSRAGEGDYGYTFGSGTRLTVV.

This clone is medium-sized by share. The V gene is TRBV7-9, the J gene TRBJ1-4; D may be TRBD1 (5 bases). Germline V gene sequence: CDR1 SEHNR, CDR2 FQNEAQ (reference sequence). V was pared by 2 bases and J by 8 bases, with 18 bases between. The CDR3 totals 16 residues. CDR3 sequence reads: CASSLTLMSGGEKLFF. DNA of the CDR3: TGTGCCAGCAGCTTAACGCTCATGTCTGGGGGGGAAAAACTGTTTTTT.

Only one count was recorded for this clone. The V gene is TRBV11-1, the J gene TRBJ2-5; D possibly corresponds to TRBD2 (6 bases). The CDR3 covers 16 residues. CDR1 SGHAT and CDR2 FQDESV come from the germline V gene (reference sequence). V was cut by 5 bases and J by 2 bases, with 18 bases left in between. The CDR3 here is CASSPRRAGQQETQYF. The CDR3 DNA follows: TGTGCCAGCAGCCCCCGACGTGCGGGGCAACAAGAGACCCAGTACTTC.

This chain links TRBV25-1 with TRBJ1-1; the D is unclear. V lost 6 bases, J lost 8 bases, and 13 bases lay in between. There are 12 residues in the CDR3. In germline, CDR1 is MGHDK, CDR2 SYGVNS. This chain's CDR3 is CASRAKSREAFF. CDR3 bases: TGTGCCAGCAGAGCCAAATCCCGAGAAGCTTTCTTT.

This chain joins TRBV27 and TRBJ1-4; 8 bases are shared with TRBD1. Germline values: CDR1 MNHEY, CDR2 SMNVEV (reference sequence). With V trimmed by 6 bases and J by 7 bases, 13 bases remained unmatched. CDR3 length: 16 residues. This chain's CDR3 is CASRSLQGGGSEKLFF. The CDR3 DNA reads TGTGCCAGCAGGTCTTTACAGGGGGGAGGTAGTGAAAAACTGTTTTTT.

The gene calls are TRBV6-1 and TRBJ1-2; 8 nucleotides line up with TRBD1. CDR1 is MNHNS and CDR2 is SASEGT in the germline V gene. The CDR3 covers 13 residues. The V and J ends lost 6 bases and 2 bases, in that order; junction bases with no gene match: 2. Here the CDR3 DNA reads TGTGCCAGCAGGCGGGACAGGAACTATGGCTACACCTTC. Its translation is CASRRDRNYGYTF.

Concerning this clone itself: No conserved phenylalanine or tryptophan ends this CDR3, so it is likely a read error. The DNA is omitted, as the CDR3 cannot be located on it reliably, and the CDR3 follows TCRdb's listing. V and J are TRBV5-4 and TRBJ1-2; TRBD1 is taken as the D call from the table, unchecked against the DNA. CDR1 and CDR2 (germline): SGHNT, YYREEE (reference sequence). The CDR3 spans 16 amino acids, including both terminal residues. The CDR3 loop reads CASSSVTGQAYYGYTV.